Listed below are T cell receptor beta chains from one sample, sequenced in a study of blood T cell repertoires in COVID-19. Some clones are missing from TCRdb's copy, which holds only in-frame ones; the method was immunoSEQ multiplex PCR. Of 97,000 or so clones listed, about 85% are singletons. The sequenced sample was peripheral blood. Receptors originate from a man in his fifties with active COVID-19. Each CDR3 is given with its conserved first and last residue. The order of the fields is J gene, V gene, D gene, clone size, CDR3 DNA, CDR3 protein. A D gene is named only where the DNA matches it firmly. Clone size is given for some rows only: seen once, a few or many times, or a class if the clone is expanded.

TRBJ1-5 | TRBV7-9 | - | - | TGTGCCAGCAGTGCGAGCGGAAATCAGCCCCAGCATTTT | CASSASGNQPQHF
TRBJ2-5 | TRBV6-1 | - | - | TGTGCCAGCAGTGAAGGTTGGAGGGGAGAGACCCAGTACTTC | CASSEGWRGETQYF
TRBJ1-1 | TRBV4-3 | - | once | TGCGCCAGCAGCCAAGATGGGGCTCTAAACACTGAAGCTTTCTTT | CASSQDGALNTEAFF
TRBJ2-3 | TRBV29-1 | - | - | TGCAGCGTTGAACAGAACACAGATACGCAGTATTTT | CSVEQNTDTQYF
TRBJ1-3 | TRBV12-3/TRBV12-4 | - | - | TGTGCCAGTTACACCTCTGGAAACACCATATATTTT | CASYTSGNTIYF
TRBJ2-1 | TRBV7-9 | TRBD2 | once | TGTGCCAGCAGCCCTAGCGGGGGGGGTCCAGATTACAATGAGCAGTTCTTC | CASSPSGGGPDYNEQFF
TRBJ1-4 | TRBV27 | TRBD1 | - | TGTGCCAGCAGATCGGGACAGACTTTTTCCACTAATGAAAAACTGTTTTTT | CASRSGQTFSTNEKLFF
TRBJ1-2 | TRBV28 | TRBD1 | - | TGTGCCAGCAGCATGGGGGGACAGGGGGCGGAGGGCTACACCTTC | CASSMGGQGAEGYTF
TRBJ2-3 | TRBV19 | - | few | TGTGCCAGCCGGGACTGGAATACGGATACGCAGTATTTT | CASRDWNTDTQYF
TRBJ2-1 | TRBV27 | - | many | TGTGCCAGCAGTTTAGGGGGGAACCACAATGAGCAGTTCTTC | CASSLGGNHNEQFF
TRBJ2-1 | TRBV18 | - | - | TGTGCCAGCTCACCTGGATACAGGGTCATACACAATGAGCAGTTCTTC | CASSPGYRVIHNEQFF
TRBJ2-7 | TRBV19 | - | - | TGTGCCAGTAGGCAGCAGGAAAGGTCCTCCTACGAGCAGTACTTC | CASRQQERSSYEQYF
TRBJ2-3 | TRBV19 | - | - | TGTGCCAGTACAGGCGGGGCCACAGATACGCAGTATTTT | CASTGGATDTQYF
TRBJ2-7 | TRBV2 | - | - | TGTGCCAGCAGTGAGTATAGGAGCTACGAGCAGTACTTC | CASSEYRSYEQYF
TRBJ2-1 | TRBV11-2 | - | - | TGTGCCAGCAGCCAACAGGTTAGGGCCTACAATGAGCAGTTCTTC | CASSQQVRAYNEQFF
TRBJ2-7 | TRBV4-1 | - | - | TGCGCCAGCAGCCAACCCCGGCAGGGCTACGAGCAGTACTTC | CASSQPRQGYEQYF
TRBJ2-7 | TRBV7-2 | TRBD1 | - | TGTGCCAGCAGCTTAGTAGGGACAGGGAAGGGCGAGCAGTACTTC | CASSLVGTGKGEQYF
TRBJ2-3 | TRBV6-5 | TRBD1 | - | TGTGCCAGCAGTAGAGGGACAGGGGGGACAGATACGCAGTATTTT | CASSRGTGGTDTQYF
TRBJ1-5 | TRBV19 | - | once | TGTGCCAGTAGCCTGCTTGGACTGGGAAGCAATCAGCCCCAGCATTTT | CASSLLGLGSNQPQHF
TRBJ2-2 | TRBV7-6 | - | medium-sized | TGTGCCAGCAGCTTAGCGCTGTGGGAGAAAGAAACCGGGGAGCTGTTTTTT | CASSLALWEKETGELFF
TRBJ2-5 | TRBV4-3 | TRBD2 | - | TGCGCCAGTGCCTCGACTAGCCGGGAGACCCAGTACTTC | CASASTSRETQYF
TRBJ1-6 | TRBV7-7 | - | - | TGTGCCAGCAGCTTCGGGGGGGATTCACCCCTCCACTTT | CASSFGGDSPLHF
TRBJ2-3 | TRBV7-9 | - | once | TGTGCCAGCAGCTTAGTCGCAGGGGGGACAGATACGCAGTATTTT | CASSLVAGGTDTQYF
TRBJ2-7 | TRBV5-1 | - | few | TGCGCCAGCAGCTTGGGGGGCCACTACGAGCAGTACTTC | CASSLGGHYEQYF
TRBJ2-1 | TRBV6-6 | - | - | TGTGCCAGCAGTTCTACGGGGTCTCTATACAATGAGCAGTTCTTC | CASSSTGSLYNEQFF
TRBJ2-4 | TRBV18 | TRBD2 | - | TGTGCCAGCTCACTCGCTCAAGGGACTAGCGAGATTAGCATTCAGTACTTC | CASSLAQGTSEISIQYF
TRBJ2-1 | TRBV7-3 | TRBD2 | - | TGTGCCAGCAGCCCCCTCAGCGGGGGGATTGGCAATGAGCAGTTCTTC | CASSPLSGGIGNEQFF
TRBJ1-5 | TRBV30 | TRBD1 | - | TGTGCCTGGAGCATCGGACAGGTCAGCAATCAGCCCCAGCATTTT | CAWSIGQVSNQPQHF
TRBJ2-7 | TRBV6-5 | - | - | TGTGCCAGCAGTTCCCTGAGCTCCTACGAGCAGTACTTC | CASSSLSSYEQYF
TRBJ2-5 | TRBV13 | TRBD2 | - | TGTGCCAGCAGCCGACCGGGACTAGCGGAGACCCAGTACTTC | CASSRPGLAETQYF
TRBJ2-7 | TRBV30 | TRBD2 | - | TGTGCCTGGAGGGAGCGGGGGGGCGTAACGTACGAGCAGTACTTC | CAWRERGGVTYEQYF
TRBJ1-1 | TRBV7-2 | - | - | TGTGCCAGCAGCTTTTCCCCCGGGAACACTGAAGCTTTCTTT | CASSFSPGNTEAFF
TRBJ2-5 | TRBV7-2 | TRBD2 | - | TGTGCCAGCAGCTCCCCAGGGGAGCGGGGGGCCGAAGAGACCCAGTACTTC | CASSSPGERGAEETQYF
TRBJ1-2 | TRBV7-2 | TRBD1 | once | TGTGCCAGCAGCATCCGACAGGGTTCCTTGGTTGGCTACACCTTC | CASSIRQGSLVGYTF
TRBJ2-3 | TRBV5-1 | TRBD2 | once | TGCGCCAGCGCCCCGACTAGCGGGGGGGATACGCAGTATTTT | CASAPTSGGDTQYF
TRBJ2-5 | TRBV25-1 | TRBD2 | - | TGTGCCAGCAGTCTTTACGGACTAGCGGGGGGTATTGCCCAGTACTTC | CASSLYGLAGGIAQYF
TRBJ1-1 | TRBV2 | - | once | TGTGCCAGCAGTGAAAGGGGGACACGGGCTTTCTTT | CASSERGTRAFF
TRBJ2-2 | TRBV12-3/TRBV12-4 | - | few | TGTGCCAGCAGTTTATTATCCGGGGAGCTGTTTTTT | CASSLLSGELFF
TRBJ2-1 | TRBV4-1 | - | - | TGCGCCAGCAGCCGAGGACTGAGCTCCTACAATGAGCAGTTCTTC | CASSRGLSSYNEQFF
TRBJ1-1 | TRBV5-5 | TRBD1 | few | TGTGCCAGCAGCCTTCAGGGGGTGAGCACTGAAGCTTTCTTT | CASSLQGVSTEAFF
TRBJ2-5 | TRBV7-2 | TRBD2 | - | TGTGCCAGCAGCTTGGGCGGGGGGCACCAAGAGACCCAGTACTTC | CASSLGGGHQETQYF
TRBJ2-7 | TRBV5-6 | - | once | TGTGCCAGCAGCTTGGCGACGGCGGGCCAACAGTACTTC | CASSLATAGQQYF
TRBJ1-2 | TRBV4-1 | - | few | TGCGCCAGCAGCCAAGATCGAGGCTACGGCTGGGATGGCTACACCTTC | CASSQDRGYGWDGYTF
TRBJ2-1 | TRBV15 | TRBD2 | - | TGTGCCACCAGCCTCCGCGCGGGAGAGTCGGCGGGGGGTGCTATTTGTAAGTTCTTC | CATSLRAGESAGGAICKFF
TRBJ2-5 | TRBV9 | TRBD2 | once | TGTGCCAGCAGCCCAGATATCATGGCGGGGGTTGAGACCCAGTACTTC | CASSPDIMAGVETQYF
TRBJ1-2 | TRBV4-1 | - | few | TGCGCCAGCAGCCAAGATCGGGGGAGACAGGGCTACACCTTC | CASSQDRGRQGYTF
TRBJ2-2 | TRBV3-1/TRBV3-2 | - | once | TGTGCCAGCAGGGCTAGGGGGGGGAGCACCGGGGAGCTGTTTTTT | CASRARGGSTGELFF